The 5 T cell receptor beta chains given below trace back to one sample, sequenced in a study of radiation and T cells in renal cell carcinoma. Measured with immunoSEQ multiplex PCR; TCRdb has only the in-frame clones, and not every one. The sample includes approximately 150,000 clones, 86% seen only once; the top ten take less than 20%. The time point denotes: blood 4 weeks post-SBRT, at nephrectomy. Treatment specified: 15 Gy SBRT to primary tumor, nephrectomy 4 weeks later. Sequenced here: blood, sampled from a patient whose treatment included radiotherapy and nephrectomy. All receptors derive from a woman between 50 and 59 years old with renal cell carcinoma.

V and J are TRBV30 and TRBJ1-2; 7 nucleotides match TRBD1. With 6 bases clipped from V and 6 bases from J, the junction kept 16 bases outside the gene matches. Germline V gives CDR1 GTSNPN, CDR2 SVGIG (reference sequence). The CDR3 is made up of 15 amino acids. The CDR3 DNA is TGTGCCTGTCCAAGCAACGTTGTAACAGGGGATGGCTACACCTTC. This codes for CACPSNVVTGDGYTF.

The chain couples TRBV4-1 to TRBJ1-4, with D uncertain. CDR1 and CDR2 (germline): MGHRA, YSYEKL. CDR3 length equals 15 residues. V was trimmed by 0 bases and J by 5 bases, leaving 10 bases between them. The chain's CDR3 is CASSQDEGTNEKLFF. CDR3 sequence (DNA): TGCGCCAGCAGCCAAGATGAAGGAACGAATGAAAAACTGTTTTTT.

The chain uses TRBV19 and TRBJ1-2; no reliable D call. In germline, CDR1 is LNHDA, CDR2 SQIVND (reference sequence). This CDR3 is built from 15 residues. The V and J ends lost 5 bases and 3 bases respectively, with 16 bases between them. The chain's CDR3 is CASSPVGIEDYGYTF. CDR3 coding DNA: TGTGCCAGTAGTCCGGTGGGGATTGAGGACTATGGCTACACCTTC.

As regards this clone: The junction and the germline gene differ at one end; a read error may be behind it. The CDR3 DNA reads TGTGCCAGCAGCGTAAGAGGGGGTATGGGCCCTGAAAGACTGTTTTTT. This encodes CASSVRGGMGPERLFF. The V and J genes are TRBV5-8 and TRBJ1-4; TRBD1 might be the D (6 bases). Germline CDR1 and CDR2: SGHTS and YDEGEE. The CDR3 covers 16 residues.

The chain joins TRBV7-2 to TRBJ2-7, with no clear D. V was shortened by 1 base and J by 2 bases, with 9 bases between the two germline ends. Germline assignment: CDR1 SGHTA and CDR2 FQGNSA. This CDR3 has 14 amino acids. The CDR3 DNA reads TGTGCCAGCAGCTTAGGTCTCGGCACCTACGAGCAGTACTTC. Amino acid sequence: CASSLGLGTYEQYF. The variable domain in full, completed from reference TRBV7-2 and TRBJ2-7, reads GAGVSQSPSNKVTEKGKDVELRCDPISGHTALYWYRQSLGQGLEFLIYFQGNSAPDKSGLPSDRFSAERTGGSVSTLTIQRTQQEDSAVYLCASSLGLGTYEQYFGPGTRLTVT.